These T cell receptor beta chains were read from a single sample in a study of T cell clones after liver transplantation. Profiling relied on immunoSEQ multiplex PCR, and the TCRdb table lists in-frame clones only, not all of them. This table holds about 120,000 clones, 90% found once. The sequencing here drew on CD4+ T cells from blood, taken 12 months after liver transplant. The receptors originated from a human patient who received a liver transplant. These T cells may partly come from the graft donor. Each CDR3 is given with its conserved first and last residue. Each record gives: V gene, D gene, J gene, CDR3 DNA, CDR3 protein. D genes are given only for firm matches.

V: TRBV28
D: .
J: TRBJ1-1
DNA: TGTGCCAGCAGTTTATTGTTTCAGAGGAGGGGCGAGAACACTGAAGCTTTCTTT
CDR3: CASSLLFQRRGENTEAFF

V: TRBV10-2
D: TRBD1
J: TRBJ1-4
DNA: TGCGCCAGCAGGGCAGGGGGCCCCTCAACTAATGAAAAACTGTTTTTT
CDR3: CASRAGGPSTNEKLFF

V: TRBV5-6
D: .
J: TRBJ2-3
DNA: TGTGCCAGCAGCTTGGAAGGTAGCACAGATACGCAGTATTTT
CDR3: CASSLEGSTDTQYF

V: TRBV29-1
D: .
J: TRBJ1-4
DNA: TGCAGCGTTGGTTTTGGGCCCTATAATGAAAAACTGTTTTTT
CDR3: CSVGFGPYNEKLFF

V: TRBV28
D: .
J: TRBJ2-7
DNA: TGTGCCAGCAGGCCTTCCTTGAGGGAGCAGTACTTC
CDR3: CASRPSLREQYF

V: TRBV15
D: TRBD1
J: TRBJ2-7
DNA: TGTGCCACCAGCTACGGGACAGGGGCCTACGAGCAGTACTTC
CDR3: CATSYGTGAYEQYF

V: TRBV5-1
D: .
J: TRBJ2-3
DNA: TGCGCCAGCAGCTTGACTCCTTCTAGCACAGATACGCAGTATTTT
CDR3: CASSLTPSSTDTQYF

V: TRBV30
D: .
J: TRBJ2-2
DNA: TGTGCCTGGAGTGTAGGGGGCACCGGGGAGCTGTTTTTT
CDR3: CAWSVGGTGELFF

V: TRBV28
D: .
J: TRBJ1-2
DNA: TGTGCCAGCAGTTTACCGACTCGGGGCTACACCTTC
CDR3: CASSLPTRGYTF

V: TRBV2
D: TRBD2
J: TRBJ2-7
DNA: TGTGCCAGCAGTGGGACTAGCGGGACTGGGGAGCAGTACTTC
CDR3: CASSGTSGTGEQYF